The clone carrying this TCR beta chain was seen a few times. The antigen is undetermined. Individuals who donated were healthy Caucasians from Russia aged roughly 6 to 90. PCR was performed a second time for about 6 to 12 cycles using a sample-barcoded 5' primer and a J-beta primer mix. TCRdb reprocessed the 5' RACE reads with MiXCR, giving one entry per CDR3 protein. The sample includes 600,000 or so distinct CDR3 sequences, about 30% of them seen just once. The data belong to a study of blood T cells in healthy people across ages. Trimming removed 6 bases from V and 0 bases from J; junction bases left unmatched: 7. CDR1 is SNHLY and CDR2 is FYNNEI in the germline V gene. The CDR3 length is 15 residues. Broader study findings: Naive CD4+ cell counts and diversity both ran higher in long-lived than in aged donors.

J is TRBJ2-7 and V is TRBV2; 8 bases line up with TRBD1. The source is a woman older than 75 in good health. The specimen sequenced was blood. The CDR3 spells CASSGQGNPSYEQYF. The DNA of the CDR3 is TGTGCCAGCAGCGGACAGGGCAACCCCTCCTACGAGCAGTACTTC.